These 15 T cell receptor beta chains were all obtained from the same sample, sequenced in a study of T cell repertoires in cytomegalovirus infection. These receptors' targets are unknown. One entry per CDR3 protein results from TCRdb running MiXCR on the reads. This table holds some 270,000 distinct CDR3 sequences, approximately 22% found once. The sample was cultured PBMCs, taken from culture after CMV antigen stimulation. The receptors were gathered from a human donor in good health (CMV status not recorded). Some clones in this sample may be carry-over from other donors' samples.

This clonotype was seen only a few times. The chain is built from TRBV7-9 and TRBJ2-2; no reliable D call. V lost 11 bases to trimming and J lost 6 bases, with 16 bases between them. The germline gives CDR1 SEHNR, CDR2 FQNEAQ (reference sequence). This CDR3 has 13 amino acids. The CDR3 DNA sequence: TGTGCCTTTGTTGAAGTAGTCTCCGGGGAGCTGTTTTTT. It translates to CAFVEVVSGELFF.

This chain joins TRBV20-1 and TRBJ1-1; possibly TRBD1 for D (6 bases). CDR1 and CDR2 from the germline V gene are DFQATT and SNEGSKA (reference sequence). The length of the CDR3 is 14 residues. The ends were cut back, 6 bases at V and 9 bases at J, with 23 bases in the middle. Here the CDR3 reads CSAPYRDTRPQAFF. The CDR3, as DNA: TGCAGTGCACCGTACCGGGACACGCGACCTCAAGCTTTCTTT.

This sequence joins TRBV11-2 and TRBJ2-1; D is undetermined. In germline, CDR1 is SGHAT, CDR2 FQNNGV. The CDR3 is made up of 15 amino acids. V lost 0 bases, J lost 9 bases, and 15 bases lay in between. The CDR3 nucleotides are TGTGCCAGCAGCTTAGAATACTCGAGTTATGGTGAGCAGTTCTTC. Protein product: CASSLEYSSYGEQFF.

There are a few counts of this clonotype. This CDR3 is CASSLGTFTGAGANVLTF. The CDR3 DNA is TGTGCCAGCAGCTTAGGAACGTTCACAGGGGCTGGGGCCAACGTCCTGACTTTC. The V and J genes are TRBV11-2 and TRBJ2-6, with TRBD1 matching 7 bases. The trim removed 1 base at V and 2 bases at J, leaving 8 bases unmatched. The V gene's germline CDR1 is SGHAT and CDR2 FQNNGV. This CDR3 region has 18 residues.

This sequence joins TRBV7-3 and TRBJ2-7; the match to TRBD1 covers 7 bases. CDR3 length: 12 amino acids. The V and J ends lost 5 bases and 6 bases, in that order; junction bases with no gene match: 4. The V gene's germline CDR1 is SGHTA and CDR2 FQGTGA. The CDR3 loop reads CASSDTGAEQYF. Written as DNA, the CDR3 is TGTGCCAGCAGCGACACAGGGGCCGAGCAGTACTTC.

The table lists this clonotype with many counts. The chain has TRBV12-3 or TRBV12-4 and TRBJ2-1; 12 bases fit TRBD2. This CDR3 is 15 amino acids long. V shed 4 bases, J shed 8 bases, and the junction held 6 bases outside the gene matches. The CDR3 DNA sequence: TGTGCCAGCAGTTCTAGCGGGAGGGCTGAGGATGAGCAGTTCTTC. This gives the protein CASSSSGRAEDEQFF.

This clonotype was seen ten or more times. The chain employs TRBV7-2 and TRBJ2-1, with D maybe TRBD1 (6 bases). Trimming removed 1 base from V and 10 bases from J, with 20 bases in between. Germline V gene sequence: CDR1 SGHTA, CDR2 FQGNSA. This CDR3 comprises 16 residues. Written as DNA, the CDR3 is TGTGCCAGCAGCTTAGAATATAGACCGGGGACACTGGAGCAGTTCTTC. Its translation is CASSLEYRPGTLEQFF.

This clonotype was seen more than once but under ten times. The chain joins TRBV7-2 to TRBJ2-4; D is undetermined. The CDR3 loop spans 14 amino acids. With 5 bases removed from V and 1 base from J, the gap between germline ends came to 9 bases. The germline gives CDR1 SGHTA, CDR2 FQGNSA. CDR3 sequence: CASSGGGAKNIQYF. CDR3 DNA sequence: TGTGCCAGCAGCGGTGGTGGTGCCAAAAACATTCAGTACTTC.

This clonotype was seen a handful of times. This CDR3 is CASSLTSGRSSGANVLTF. The DNA for the CDR3 is TGTGCCAGCAGCTTAACCTCGGGACGGAGCTCTGGGGCCAACGTCCTGACTTTC. The chain combines TRBV7-9 with TRBJ2-6; D may be TRBD1 or TRBD2 (5 bases each). Per the germline V gene, CDR1 is SEHNR and CDR2 is FQNEAQ (reference sequence). The CDR3 is made up of 18 amino acids. V lost 2 bases and J 0 bases, leaving 14 bases between the germline ends. The full variable domain, its missing parts supplied by reference TRBV7-9 and TRBJ2-6, is DTGVSQNPRHKITKRGQNVTFRCDPISEHNRLYWYRQTLGQGPEFLTYFQNEAQLEKSRLLSDRFSAERPKGSFSTLEIQRTEQGDSAMYLCASSLTSGRSSGANVLTFGAGSRLTVL.

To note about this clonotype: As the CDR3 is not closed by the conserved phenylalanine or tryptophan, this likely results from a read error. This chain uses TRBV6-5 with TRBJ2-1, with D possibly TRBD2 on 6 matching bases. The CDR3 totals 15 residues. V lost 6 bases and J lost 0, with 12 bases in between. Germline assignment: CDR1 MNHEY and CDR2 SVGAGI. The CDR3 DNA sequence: TGTGCCAGCAGCTTAGCGGTAAGCTCCTACAATGAGCAGTTCTCC. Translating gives CASSLAVSSYNEQFS.

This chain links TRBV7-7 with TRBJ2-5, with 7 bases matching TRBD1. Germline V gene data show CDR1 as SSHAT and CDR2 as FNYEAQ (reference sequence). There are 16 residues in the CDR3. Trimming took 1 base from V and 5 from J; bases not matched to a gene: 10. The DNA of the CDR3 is TGTGCCAGCAGCTTAGGAGGCAGGGGGATTTTCGAGACCCAGTACTTC. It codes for CASSLGGRGIFETQYF.

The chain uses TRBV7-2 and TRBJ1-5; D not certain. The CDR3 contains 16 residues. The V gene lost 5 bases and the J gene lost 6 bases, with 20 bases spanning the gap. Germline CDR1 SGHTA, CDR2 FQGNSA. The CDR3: CASSPGSRGWRQPQHF. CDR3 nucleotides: TGTGCCAGCAGCCCCGGATCTCGGGGATGGCGTCAGCCCCAGCATTTT.

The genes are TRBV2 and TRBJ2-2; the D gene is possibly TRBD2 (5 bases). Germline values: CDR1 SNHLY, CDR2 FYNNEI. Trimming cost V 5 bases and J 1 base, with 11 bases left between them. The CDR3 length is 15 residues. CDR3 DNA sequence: TGTGCCAGCAGTAGCGAGCGGATGAACACCGGGGAGCTGTTTTTT. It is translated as CASSSERMNTGELFF.

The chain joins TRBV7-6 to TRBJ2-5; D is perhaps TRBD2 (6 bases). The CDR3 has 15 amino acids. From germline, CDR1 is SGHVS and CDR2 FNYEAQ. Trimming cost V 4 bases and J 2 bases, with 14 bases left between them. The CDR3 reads CASSSVAVNQETQYF. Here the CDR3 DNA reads TGTGCCAGCAGCTCGGTAGCGGTCAATCAAGAGACCCAGTACTTC.

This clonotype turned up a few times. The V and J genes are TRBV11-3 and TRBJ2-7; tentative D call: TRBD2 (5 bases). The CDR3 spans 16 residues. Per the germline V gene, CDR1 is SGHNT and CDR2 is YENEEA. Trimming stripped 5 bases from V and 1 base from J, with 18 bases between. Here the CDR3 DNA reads TGTGCCAGCAGCCCGAGCACCGGGGATCCTTCCTACGAGCAGTACTTC. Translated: CASSPSTGDPSYEQYF.